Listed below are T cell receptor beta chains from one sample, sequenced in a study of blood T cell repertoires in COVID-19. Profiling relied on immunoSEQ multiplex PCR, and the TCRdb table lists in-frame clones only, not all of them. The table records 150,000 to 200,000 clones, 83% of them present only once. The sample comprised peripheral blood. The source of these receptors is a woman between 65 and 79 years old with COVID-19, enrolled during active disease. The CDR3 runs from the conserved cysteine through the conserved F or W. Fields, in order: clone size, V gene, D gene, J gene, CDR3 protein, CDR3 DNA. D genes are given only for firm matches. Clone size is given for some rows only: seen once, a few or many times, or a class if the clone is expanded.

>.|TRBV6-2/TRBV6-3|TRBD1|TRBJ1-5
CASSYTDRINQPQHF
TGTGCCAGCAGTTATACGGACAGGATCAATCAGCCCCAGCATTTT
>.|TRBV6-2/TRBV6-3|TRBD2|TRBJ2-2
CASSYGMGLTNTGELFF
TGTGCCAGCAGCTATGGGATGGGACTAACAAACACCGGGGAGCTGTTTTTT
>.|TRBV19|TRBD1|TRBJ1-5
CASSTLMGTGGLSQPQHF
TGTGCCAGTAGTACACTTATGGGGACAGGGGGTTTAAGTCAGCCCCAGCATTTT
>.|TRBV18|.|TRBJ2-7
CASSPVAGQSYEQYF
TGTGCCAGCTCACCAGTGGCCGGACAGTCCTACGAGCAGTACTTC
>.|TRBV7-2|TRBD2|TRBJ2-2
CASSLSGGGGNIKRELFF
TGTGCCAGCAGCCTTAGCGGGGGCGGGGGGAATATCAAGCGGGAGCTGTTTTTT
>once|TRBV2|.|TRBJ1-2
CASKTELAGYTF
TGTGCCAGCAAGACAGAACTTGCTGGCTACACCTTC
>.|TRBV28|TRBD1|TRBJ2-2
CASGGQGPTGELFF
TGTGCCAGCGGGGGACAGGGGCCCACCGGGGAGCTGTTTTTT
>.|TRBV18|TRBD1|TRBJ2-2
CASSPSSRGRNTGELFF
TGTGCCAGCTCACCAAGCTCGAGGGGGCGGAACACCGGGGAGCTGTTTTTT
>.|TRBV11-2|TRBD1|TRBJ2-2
CASSAGQGVTTGELFF
TGTGCCAGCAGCGCGGGACAGGGGGTTACCACCGGGGAGCTGTTTTTT
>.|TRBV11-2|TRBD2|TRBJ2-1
CASSSLARGGSGSYNEQFF
TGTGCCAGCAGCTCCTTAGCGCGGGGTGGTAGCGGGAGTTACAATGAGCAGTTCTTC
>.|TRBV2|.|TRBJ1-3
CASSGGQGNSGNTIYF
TGTGCCAGCAGTGGGGGCCAGGGTAACTCTGGAAACACCATATATTTT
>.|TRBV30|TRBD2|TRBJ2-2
CAWRSGTRGTGELFF
TGTGCCTGGAGGTCCGGGACTAGAGGCACCGGGGAGCTGTTTTTT
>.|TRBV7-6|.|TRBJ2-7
CASSLAVSGEQYF
TGTGCCAGCAGCTTAGCTGTCTCGGGGGAGCAGTACTTC
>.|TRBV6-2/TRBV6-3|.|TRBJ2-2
CASTPGQGKPGELFF
TGTGCCAGCACCCCGGGGCAGGGAAAACCCGGGGAGCTGTTTTTT
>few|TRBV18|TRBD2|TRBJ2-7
CASSPQGTGGEQYF
TGTGCCAGCTCACCACAGGGGACGGGGGGCGAGCAGTACTTC
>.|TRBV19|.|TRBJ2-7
CASSSLGLLSYEQYF
TGTGCCAGTAGTAGCTTAGGACTCCTCTCCTACGAGCAGTACTTC
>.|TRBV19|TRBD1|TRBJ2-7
CASSPRQGSFREQYF
TGTGCCAGTAGTCCTAGACAGGGATCATTCAGGGAGCAGTACTTC
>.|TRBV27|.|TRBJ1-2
CASSLKRNYGYTF
TGTGCCAGCAGTTTAAAGCGGAACTATGGCTACACCTTC
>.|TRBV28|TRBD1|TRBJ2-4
CASRGTGENIQYF
TGTGCCAGCAGAGGGACAGGGGAAAACATTCAGTACTTC
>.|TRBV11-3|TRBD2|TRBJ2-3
CASSYGRGGGADTQYF
TGTGCCAGCAGCTACGGGAGGGGAGGCGGGGCAGATACGCAGTATTTT
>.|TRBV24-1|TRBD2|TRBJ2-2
CATSDYSGRATGELFF
TGTGCCACCAGTGATTATAGCGGGAGGGCCACCGGGGAGCTGTTTTTT
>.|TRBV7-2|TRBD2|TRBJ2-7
CASNAGGSYEQYF
TGTGCCAGCAACGCGGGGGGCTCCTACGAGCAGTACTTC
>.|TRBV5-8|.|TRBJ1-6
CASSLAGSSYNSPLHF
TGTGCCAGCAGCTTGGCAGGGTCCTCCTATAATTCACCCCTCCACTTT
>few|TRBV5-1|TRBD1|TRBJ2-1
CASSTQGDDNEQFF
TGCGCCAGCAGCACACAGGGGGACGACAATGAGCAGTTCTTC
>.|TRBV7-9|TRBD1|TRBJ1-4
CASSARQGTNEKLFF
TGTGCCAGCAGCGCGCGACAGGGAACTAATGAAAAACTGTTTTTT
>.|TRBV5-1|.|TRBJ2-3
CASQLAWSTDTQYF
TGCGCCAGCCAGTTGGCTTGGAGCACAGATACGCAGTATTTT
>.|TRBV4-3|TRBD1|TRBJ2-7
CASSQAQGQGIYEQYF
TGCGCCAGCAGCCAAGCCCAGGGACAGGGAATCTACGAGCAGTACTTC
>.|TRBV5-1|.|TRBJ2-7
CASSHEGGGYYEQYF
TGCGCCAGCAGCCACGAAGGAGGGGGCTATTACGAGCAGTACTTC
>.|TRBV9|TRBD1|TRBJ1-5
CASSETGAIQPQHF
TGTGCCAGCAGCGAGACAGGGGCGATTCAGCCCCAGCATTTT
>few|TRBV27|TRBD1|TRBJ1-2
CASTTGVSYGYTF
TGTGCCAGCACGACAGGGGTCTCCTATGGCTACACCTTC
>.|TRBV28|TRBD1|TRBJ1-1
CASRRDSEAFF
TGTGCCAGCAGGAGGGACAGTGAAGCTTTCTTT
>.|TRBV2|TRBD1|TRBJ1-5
CASSGTGVNQPQHF
TGTGCCAGCAGTGGAACAGGGGTCAACCAGCCCCAGCATTTT
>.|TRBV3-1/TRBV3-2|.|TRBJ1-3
CASSLRYPSGNTIYF
TGTGCCAGCAGCCTACGGTATCCCTCTGGAAACACCATATATTTT
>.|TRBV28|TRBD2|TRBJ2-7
CASSFQSGSGYEQYF
TGTGCCAGCAGTTTTCAGAGCGGGAGCGGCTACGAGCAGTACTTC
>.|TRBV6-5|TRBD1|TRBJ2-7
CASSYSTGGITYEQYF
TGTGCCAGCAGTTACTCGACAGGGGGTATTACCTACGAGCAGTACTTC
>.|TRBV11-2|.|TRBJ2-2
CASSLQGKNTGELFF
TGTGCCAGCAGCTTACAGGGGAAGAACACCGGGGAGCTGTTTTTT
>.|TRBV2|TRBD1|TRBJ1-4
CASAQGTTNEKLFF
TGTGCCAGCGCACAGGGGACAACTAATGAAAAACTGTTTTTT
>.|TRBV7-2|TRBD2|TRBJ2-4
CASSLVGLAGGSRVF
TGTGCCAGCAGCTTAGTTGGGCTAGCGGGAGGGAGTAGGGTCTTC
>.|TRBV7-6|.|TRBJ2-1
CASSSSGFSSYNEQFF
TGTGCCAGCAGCTCGTCAGGGTTTAGCTCCTACAATGAGCAGTTCTTC
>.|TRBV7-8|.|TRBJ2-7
CASSQRRDSYEQYF
TGTGCCAGCAGCCAGAGGAGGGATTCCTACGAGCAGTACTTC
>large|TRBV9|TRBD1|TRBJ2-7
CASSVGGQGYAYEQYF
TGTGCCAGCAGCGTAGGGGGACAGGGTTACGCCTACGAGCAGTACTTC
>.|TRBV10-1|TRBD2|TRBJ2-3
CASGPGLAADTQYF
TGCGCCAGCGGCCCGGGACTAGCAGCAGATACGCAGTATTTT
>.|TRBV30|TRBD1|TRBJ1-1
CAWSVGQGTEAFF
TGTGCCTGGAGTGTGGGACAGGGCACTGAAGCTTTCTTT
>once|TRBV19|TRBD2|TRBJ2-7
CASSSSGANEQYF
TGTGCCAGTAGTTCGAGCGGGGCCAACGAGCAGTACTTC
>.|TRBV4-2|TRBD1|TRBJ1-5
CASSAETGDQPQHF
TGTGCCAGCAGCGCCGAGACAGGGGATCAGCCCCAGCATTTT
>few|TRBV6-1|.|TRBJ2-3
CASSETYEADTQYF
TGTGCCAGCAGTGAGACTTATGAGGCAGATACGCAGTATTTT
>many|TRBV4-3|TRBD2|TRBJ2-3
CASSHGYSGRRPDTQYF
TGCGCCAGCAGCCATGGGTATAGCGGGAGGCGGCCAGATACGCAGTATTTT
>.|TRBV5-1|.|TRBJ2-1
CASMLLSGAEEQFF
TGCGCCAGCATGCTTCTCTCGGGAGCGGAAGAGCAGTTCTTC
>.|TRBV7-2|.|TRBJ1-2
CASTTYGGGYTF
TGTGCCAGCACCACATACGGGGGTGGCTACACCTTC
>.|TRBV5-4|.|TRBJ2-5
CASSSTSSQETQYF
TGTGCCAGCAGTTCGACTAGTAGCCAAGAGACCCAGTACTTC
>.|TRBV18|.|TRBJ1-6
CASSPITAAGNSPLHF
TGTGCCAGCTCACCGATCACGGCCGCGGGGAATTCACCCCTCCACTTT
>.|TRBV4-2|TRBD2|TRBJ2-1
CASSQDLAGGYNEQFF
TGTGCCAGCAGCCAAGATCTAGCGGGAGGGTACAATGAGCAGTTCTTC
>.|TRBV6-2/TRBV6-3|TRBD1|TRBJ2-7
CASTPRQGASEQYF
TGTGCCAGCACCCCGAGACAGGGTGCCTCTGAGCAGTACTTC
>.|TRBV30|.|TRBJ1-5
CAWSFRGANNQPQHF
TGTGCCTGGAGCTTCCGGGGGGCAAACAATCAGCCCCAGCATTTT